The rows below give T cell receptor beta chains drawn from one sample of a study of cytomegalovirus exposure and HLA in healthy donors. Assay used: immunoSEQ multiplex PCR; TCRdb lists only in-frame clones, some missing. Altogether approximately 170,000 clones are present, roughly four fifths being singletons, with the ten largest covering approximately 3%. Sequencing was done on a sample of PBMCs. Receptors originate from a woman in her twenties or thirties in good health and CMV-seropositive. Each CDR3 is given with its conserved first and last residue. The D gene is left open where the match is weak. Clone size is stated in some rows and not others, as once, few, many or a class when expanded.

j_call	v_call	d_call	clone_size	cdr3_aa	cdr3_nt
TRBJ2-3	TRBV10-3	TRBD2	NA	CAISGTSGSTDTQYF	TGTGCCATCAGTGGGACTAGCGGCAGCACAGATACGCAGTATTTT
TRBJ2-6	TRBV5-6	TRBD1	few	CASSPTGTGVAGANVLTF	TGTGCCAGCAGCCCAACCGGGACAGGGGTGGCCGGGGCCAACGTCCTGACTTTC
TRBJ2-3	TRBV11-3	TRBD2	NA	CASSLRTSGLVPDTQYF	TGTGCCAGCAGCTTAAGGACTAGCGGGTTGGTTCCAGATACGCAGTATTTT
TRBJ2-7	TRBV2	NA	NA	CASIMIGQSSYEQYF	TGTGCCAGCATAATGATAGGACAGAGCTCCTACGAGCAGTACTTC
TRBJ2-1	TRBV21-1	NA	NA	CASSSRGTSGSNYNEQFF	TGTGCCAGCAGCTCCCGCGGTACTAGCGGGAGTAACTACAATGAGCAGTTCTTC
TRBJ2-2	TRBV6-5	TRBD1	NA	CASSFNRGAGTGELFF	TGTGCCAGCAGTTTTAACAGGGGGGCCGGTACCGGGGAGCTGTTTTTT
TRBJ1-6	TRBV11-2	NA	NA	CASSLPGYNSPLHF	TGTGCCAGCAGCTTACCAGGTTATAATTCACCCCTCCACTTT
TRBJ2-1	TRBV5-6	NA	once	CASSFGQGSYNEQFF	TGTGCCAGCAGCTTCGGACAAGGCTCCTACAATGAGCAGTTCTTC
TRBJ2-7	TRBV27	TRBD1	NA	CASAQDRGSYEQYF	TGTGCCAGCGCCCAGGACAGGGGATCCTACGAGCAGTACTTC
TRBJ1-5	TRBV2	TRBD1	NA	CASSEGTGNQPQHF	TGTGCCAGCAGTGAAGGGACAGGGAACCAGCCCCAGCATTTT
TRBJ2-5	TRBV2	TRBD1	NA	CASSVDRGPQETQYF	TGTGCCAGCAGTGTGGACAGGGGGCCCCAAGAGACCCAGTACTTC
TRBJ2-1	TRBV11-2	NA	once	CANEDGGLSYNEQFF	TGTGCCAACGAAGATGGCGGTCTCTCCTACAATGAGCAGTTCTTC
TRBJ1-2	TRBV2	NA	few	CASSETERANYGYTF	TGTGCCAGCAGTGAGACTGAAAGAGCTAACTATGGCTACACCTTC
TRBJ2-2	TRBV6-5	TRBD1	NA	CASSYGADRAAGELFF	TGTGCCAGCAGTTACGGGGCGGACAGGGCGGCCGGGGAGCTGTTTTTT
TRBJ2-1	TRBV9	TRBD2	NA	CASSVDPRGRNNEQFF	TGTGCCAGCAGCGTAGATCCGCGCGGGAGAAACAATGAGCAGTTCTTC
TRBJ2-7	TRBV19	TRBD1	NA	CASSITGGAWVDEQYF	TGTGCCAGTAGTATAACAGGGGGCGCATGGGTCGACGAGCAGTACTTC
TRBJ2-1	TRBV27	TRBD1	NA	CASSLSRTGVRDEQFF	TGTGCCAGCAGTTTATCGAGGACAGGGGTACGGGATGAGCAGTTCTTC
TRBJ2-3	TRBV2	TRBD2	few	CASRTIGTSGSTDTQYF	TGTGCCAGCAGGACTATTGGGACTAGCGGGAGTACAGATACGCAGTATTTT
TRBJ2-1	TRBV5-8	TRBD2	NA	CASSLAPSGARYNEQFF	TGTGCCAGCAGCCTCGCCCCTAGCGGGGCTCGCTACAATGAGCAGTTCTTC
TRBJ2-7	TRBV10-2	NA	few	CASSESSSRLRAYEQYF	TGCGCCAGCAGTGAGTCGAGTTCCAGGCTAAGAGCCTACGAGCAGTACTTC
TRBJ2-5	TRBV5-6	NA	once	CASSLRTGVETQYF	TGTGCCAGCAGCTTGAGAACGGGAGTGGAGACCCAGTACTTC
TRBJ2-7	TRBV19	TRBD2	few	CASSTPLRTSNSYEQYF	TGTGCCAGTAGTACCCCGCTACGGACTAGCAACTCCTACGAGCAGTACTTC
TRBJ1-2	TRBV18	NA	NA	CASSARGANYGYTF	TGTGCCAGCTCAGCCAGGGGAGCTAACTATGGCTACACCTTC
TRBJ1-1	TRBV19	TRBD1	NA	CASSAPQGLGDRAFF	TGTGCCAGTAGTGCCCCACAGGGGTTGGGAGATAGAGCTTTCTTT
TRBJ2-7	TRBV7-9	TRBD2	NA	CASTGLAGDEQYF	TGTGCCAGCACCGGACTAGCGGGAGATGAGCAGTACTTC
TRBJ2-2	TRBV6-5	TRBD1	NA	CASRMTGSGGELFF	TGTGCCAGCAGAATGACAGGGTCAGGCGGGGAGCTGTTTTTT
TRBJ2-3	TRBV25-1	TRBD1	NA	CASSQVRGSADTQYF	TGTGCCAGCAGTCAGGTCAGGGGGTCGGCAGATACGCAGTATTTT
TRBJ1-1	TRBV5-5	NA	NA	CASSLRGNTEAFF	TGTGCCAGCAGTTTGAGGGGGAACACTGAAGCTTTCTTT
TRBJ1-5	TRBV4-1	TRBD1	NA	CASSHQGAIGQPQHF	TGCGCCAGCAGCCACCAGGGGGCGATCGGGCAGCCCCAGCATTTT
TRBJ2-7	TRBV6-6	NA	few	CASTRAGPGRSEQYF	TGTGCCAGCACCCGCGCAGGGCCCGGGAGAAGCGAGCAGTACTTC
TRBJ2-1	TRBV19	TRBD2	few	CASSLGTSGRAGDNEQFF	TGTGCCAGTAGTTTGGGTACTAGCGGGAGGGCCGGGGACAATGAGCAGTTCTTC
TRBJ2-5	TRBV19	NA	NA	CASSGQLQETQYF	TGTGCCAGTAGCGGACAGTTACAAGAGACCCAGTACTTC
TRBJ2-7	TRBV5-8	NA	NA	CASTSRSEQYF	TGTGCCAGCACCTCGCGAAGCGAGCAGTACTTC
TRBJ1-4	TRBV6-5	TRBD1	NA	CASRSQGAKEKLFF	TGTGCCAGCAGAAGTCAGGGGGCCAAAGAAAAACTGTTTTTT
TRBJ2-1	TRBV6-1	NA	NA	CASSQGPGHNEQFF	TGTGCCAGCAGTCAGGGTCCGGGTCATAATGAGCAGTTCTTC
TRBJ2-2	TRBV19	NA	NA	CASMRENTGELFF	TGTGCCAGTATGCGGGAGAACACCGGGGAGCTGTTTTTT
TRBJ1-4	TRBV7-2	NA	few	CASSLNALRTNEKLFF	TGTGCCAGCAGCTTAAATGCGCTCCGAACTAATGAAAAACTGTTTTTT
TRBJ2-1	TRBV7-9	TRBD2	NA	CASSRRERSGNEQFF	TGTGCCAGCAGCAGGCGGGAGAGGAGTGGAAATGAGCAGTTCTTC
TRBJ1-2	TRBV29-1	TRBD1	NA	CSVEGQGYGYTF	TGCAGCGTTGAAGGACAGGGCTATGGCTACACCTTC
TRBJ1-1	TRBV11-2	NA	NA	CASSVRENTEAFF	TGTGCCAGCAGCGTGAGGGAGAACACTGAAGCTTTCTTT